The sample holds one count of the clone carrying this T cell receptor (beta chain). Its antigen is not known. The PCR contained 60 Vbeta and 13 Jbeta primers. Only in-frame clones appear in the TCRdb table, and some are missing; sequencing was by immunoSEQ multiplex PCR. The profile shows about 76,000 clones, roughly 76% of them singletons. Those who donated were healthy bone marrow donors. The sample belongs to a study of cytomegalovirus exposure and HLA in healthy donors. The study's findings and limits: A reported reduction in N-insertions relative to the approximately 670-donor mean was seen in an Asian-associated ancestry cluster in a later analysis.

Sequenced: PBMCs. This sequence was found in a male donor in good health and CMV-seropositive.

CDR3 nucleotide sequence: TGTGCCAGCAGCTTAGACAGGACCACTGAAGCTTTCTTT. This encodes CASSLDRTTEAFF. V and J are TRBV7-9 and TRBJ1-1; the D gene is possibly TRBD1 (5 bases). Germline CDR1 SEHNR, CDR2 FQNEAQ (reference sequence). The CDR3 has 13 amino acids. Between the trimmed V and J ends, which lost 1 base and 4 bases, there was a span of 7 bases.